A single sample is the source of the 7 T cell receptor beta chains below, sequenced in a study of T-cell reconstitution after alpha-beta-depleted transplantation in children. Unique molecular identifiers were built into the TCRbeta library. TCRdb reprocessed the PCR reads with MiXCR, giving one entry per CDR3 protein. The data show roughly 310,000 distinct CDR3 sequences, over 20% seen once. Here the sequenced sample was PBMCs, mostly from graft donor cells, taken 180 days after TCRalphabeta/CD19-depleted stem cell transplant. These receptors all stem from a male patient between 10 and 17 years old who had a stem cell transplant for acute lymphoblastic leukemia, so the T cells may come from the graft donor.

The V gene is TRBV13, the J gene TRBJ1-4, with D uncertain. The germline CDR1 and CDR2 sequences are PRHDT and FYEKMQ (reference sequence). V lost 4 bases and J lost 4, with 13 bases in between. The CDR3 has 15 amino acids. The CDR3 region has the DNA TGTGCCAGCAGCTCGATCGGCGGACGTAATGAAAAACTGTTTTTT. It specifies CASSSIGGRNEKLFF.

The J gene is TRBJ1-2, the V gene TRBV18; D is possibly TRBD1 (5 bases). CDR1 is KGHSH and CDR2 is LQKENI in the germline V gene. The CDR3 is 15 residues long. V lost 1 base and J 4 bases, leaving 13 bases between the germline ends. The CDR3 is CASSPLGETVYGYTF. In nucleotides, the CDR3 is TGTGCCAGCTCACCACTGGGGGAGACAGTCTATGGCTACACCTTC.

The rearrangement links TRBV7-2 to TRBJ2-2, with D possibly TRBD2 on 5 matching bases. Germline V gene lookup returns CDR1 SGHTA and CDR2 FQGNSA. The CDR3 is 14 residues long. V lost 1 base to trimming and J lost 7 bases, with 10 bases between them. The CDR3: CASSLELGSGELFF. The CDR3 DNA reads TGTGCCAGCAGCTTAGAGTTAGGGAGCGGGGAGCTGTTTTTT.

There are many counts of this clonotype. The CDR3 sequence: CSVRSRDTEAFF. The DNA of the CDR3 is TGCAGTGTCAGGTCCAGGGACACTGAAGCTTTCTTT. The rearrangement joins TRBV20-1 to TRBJ1-1; a possible D gene is TRBD1 (5 bases). This CDR3 spans 12 amino acids. V dropped 7 bases and J dropped 3 bases, with 12 bases sitting between them. Germline loops: CDR1 DFQATT, CDR2 SNEGSKA (reference sequence).

This clonotype has more than one count but fewer than ten. The chain combines TRBV5-5 with TRBJ2-7; 7 bases agree with TRBD1. Germline values: CDR1 SGHKS, CDR2 YYEKEE (reference sequence). J was trimmed by 2 bases and V by 2 bases; bases with no gene match: 13. The CDR3 loop spans 17 amino acids. In DNA form, the CDR3 reads TGTGCCAGCAGCTTTTTGCCGCCAGGGACAGCTCCCTACGAGCAGTACTTC. This encodes CASSFLPPGTAPYEQYF. The variable domain in full, completed from reference TRBV5-5 and TRBJ2-7, reads DAGVTQSPTHLIKTRGQQVTLRCSPISGHKSVSWYQQVLGQGPQFIFQYYEKEERGRGNFPDRFSARQFPNYSSELNVNALLLGDSALYLCASSFLPPGTAPYEQYFGPGTRLTVT.

This clonotype was counted only a few times. V gene TRBV18 combines with J gene TRBJ2-7, with D maybe TRBD2 (6 bases). The length of the CDR3 is 17 residues. In germline, CDR1 is KGHSH, CDR2 LQKENI. Trimming stripped 2 bases from V and 2 bases from J, with 19 bases between. CDR3: CASSPVRRDSRAYEQYF. The CDR3 DNA is TGTGCCAGCTCACCAGTACGCCGGGACTCCCGGGCCTACGAGCAGTACTTC. The entire variable domain, with the rest obtained from reference TRBV18 and TRBJ2-7, is as follows: NAGVMQNPRHLVRRRGQEARLRCSPMKGHSHVYWYRQLPEEGLKFMVYLQKENIIDESGMPKERFSAEFPKEGPSILRIQQVVRGDSAAYFCASSPVRRDSRAYEQYFGPGTRLTVT.

This clonotype turned up a few times. J is TRBJ2-1 and V is TRBV29-1, with TRBD2 matching over 8 bases. The germline V gene has CDR1 SQVTM and CDR2 ANQGSEA. The CDR3 totals 15 residues. Trimming at V came to 5 bases and at J to 4 bases, leaving 10 bases not matched to a gene. CDR3 in amino acids: CSVLAGGKLYNEQFF. In DNA form, the CDR3 reads TGCAGCGTTCTCGCGGGAGGTAAACTTTACAATGAGCAGTTCTTC.